This T cell receptor (beta chain) emerged from a study of blood T cell repertoires in COVID-19. Looking at the study overall: Researchers got acute and convalescent COVID-19 samples from the United States, Italy and Spain. PBMCs, B-cell-depleted T cells, or T cells were the source of the cDNA or gDNA that made up the material.

Per germline, CDR1 KGHDR and CDR2 SFDVKD. This CDR3 region has 15 residues. V shed 7 bases and J shed 6 bases, with 17 bases lying between them. This clone was recorded only once. Original data processing: Reference gene primer amplification in the assay estimated nucleated cell counts. Only in-frame clones appear in the TCRdb table, and some are missing; sequencing was by immunoSEQ multiplex PCR. Clonal size and the V and J genes are those of that table, whereas D and trimming came from the DNA. The data contain 95,000 to 110,000 clones, around 87% of them singletons. This TCR came from a middle-aged man with acute or convalescent COVID-19. Sequenced input: peripheral blood. V usage is TRBV24-1 and J usage is TRBJ1-4; weak D call: TRBD1 (6 bases). The CDR3 DNA follows: TGTGCCACCAGCACAGGGAGGGGACGGGATGAAAAACTGTTTTTT. As protein: CATSTGRGRDEKLFF.